This T cell receptor beta chain was recorded in a study of shared clonotypes between healthy human individuals. Here immunoSEQ multiplex PCR was the method, and the copy in TCRdb shows in-frame clones only, minus some. The sample has hundreds of thousands of clones, around three quarters seen once. Only Caucasian adults living in Nashville, Tennessee made up the donor group. CD4+ cells were split into CD45RA+ naive and CD45RA-negative memory subsets. This CDR3 has 17 residues. Germline V gene sequence: CDR1 SGHVS, CDR2 FQNEAQ. V shed 7 bases, J shed 1 base, and the junction held 12 bases outside the gene matches.

V is TRBV7-8 and J is TRBJ2-3; 9 nucleotides align to TRBD2. The material sequenced was memory CD4+ T cells sorted from blood. The subset denotes: CD45RA-negative fraction. This receptor was taken from a woman aged 25-40 years in good health. The CDR3 DNA reads TGTGCCAGCACCCCCAAGGGTAGCGGGAGAGGCACAGATACGCAGTATTTT. Its protein product is CASTPKGSGRGTDTQYF.